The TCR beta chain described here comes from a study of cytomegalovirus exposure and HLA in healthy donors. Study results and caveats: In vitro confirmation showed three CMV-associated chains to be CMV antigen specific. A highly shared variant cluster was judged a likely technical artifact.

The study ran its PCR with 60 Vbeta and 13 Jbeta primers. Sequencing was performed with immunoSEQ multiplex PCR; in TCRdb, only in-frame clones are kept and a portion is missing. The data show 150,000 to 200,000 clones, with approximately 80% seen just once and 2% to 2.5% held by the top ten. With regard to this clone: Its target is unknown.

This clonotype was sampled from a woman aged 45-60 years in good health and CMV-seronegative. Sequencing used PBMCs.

The CDR3: CASSLAPGGGRGSPLHF. The CDR3 DNA sequence: TGTGCCAGCAGTTTAGCCCCCGGCGGAGGCAGGGGCTCACCCCTCCACTTT. This chain uses TRBV27 with TRBJ1-6; D might be TRBD1 (6 bases). The CDR3 contains 17 residues. V lost 2 bases and J lost 10, with 21 bases in between. The germline V gene encodes CDR1 MNHEY and CDR2 SMNVEV (reference sequence).